This T cell receptor beta chain emerged from a study of brain T cells in children with intractable seizures. Study results and caveats: Each case's top public CDR3 resembled known HCMV, EBV or influenza A CDR3s. Patients' HCMV serostatus was unknown; virus specificity rests on CDR3 similarity alone. Clones missing pre-surgery may reflect undersampling of that blood sample.

The sequenced cases were selected for having the highest brain T cell transcript signatures. Patients received at least one anti-epileptic drug before surgery. This clone was counted between two and nine times. Its matching antigen is unknown. Here immunoSEQ multiplex PCR was the method, and the copy in TCRdb shows in-frame clones only, minus some. The sample shows more than 3,500 clones, about 73% of them seen only once. Germline V gene data show CDR1 as SNHLY and CDR2 as FYNNEI. The CDR3 covers 14 residues. V was trimmed by 4 bases and J by 7 bases, leaving 16 bases between them. V and J are TRBV2 and TRBJ2-5; weak D call: TRBD1 (5 bases). The sequencing here drew on resected brain tissue, taken at surgery. The sequence came from a girl aged 2 to 9 with Rasmussen encephalitis and intractable seizures. The CDR3 spells CASSGVGQVVTQYF. The CDR3 DNA reads TGTGCCAGCAGTGGGGTGGGGCAGGTGGTGACCCAGTACTTC.